This T cell receptor beta chain was sequenced for a study of CD4 T cells in relation to SARS-CoV-2 and coronaviruses. Looking at the study overall: TCR beta CDR3s were sequenced after approximately ten-day antigen culture of PBMCs.

Profiled with immunoSEQ multiplex PCR; TCRdb holds only in-frame clones, not every one. This table has more than 20,000 clones, about three fifths appearing once. After removal of 5 bases from V and 8 bases from J, the junction contained 13 bases not matched to a gene. The CDR3 totals 15 residues. In germline, CDR1 is LNHDA, CDR2 SQIVND (reference sequence). CD4+ T cells from unexposed donors were obtained before the COVID-19 pandemic (2011-2018). Isolation of CD4+ T cells took place after about eleven days in culture. Comments on this clone: The antigen is not known.

The source material was CD4+ T cells from PBMCs, cultured in vitro. This chain connects TRBV19 to TRBJ1-1; 8 nucleotides match TRBD1. This TCR was sampled from a human donor in good health. As DNA, the CDR3 is TGTGCCAGTAGTCGCCCACCGGGACAGGAATTGGAAGCTTTCTTT. Amino acids: CASSRPPGQELEAFF.